Given below is one T cell receptor beta chain in context. The data were taken from a study of control samples from healthy donors and cancer patients. TCRdb's copy holds only in-frame clones and misses some; the assay was immunoSEQ multiplex PCR. This sample has tens of thousands of clones, with under 90% found just once. CDR1 and CDR2 from the germline V gene are MGHRA and YSYEKL. The CDR3 is 16 residues long. V was pared by 2 bases and J by 2 bases, with 5 bases of the junction left unmatched. V gene TRBV4-1 combines with J gene TRBJ2-1; 8 nucleotides agree with TRBD2. The sequence was obtained from a man aged 45 to 65 in good health. Sequencing was performed on blood. The CDR3 nucleotides read TGCGCCAGCAGCCAACTATCGGGGGGGGCCTACAATGAGCAGTTCTTC. Translated, it gives CASSQLSGGAYNEQFF.